This T cell receptor (beta chain) emerged from a study of beta chain features in type 1 diabetes. Overall study context: Some 110 million sorted cells were examined across all samples.

Germline V gene lookup returns CDR1 ENHRY and CDR2 SYGVKD. The CDR3 is made up of 13 amino acids. V dropped 10 bases and J dropped 3; count of bases not matched to a gene: 8. As for this clone: The antigen is not known.

The isolated RNA, all of it, was reverse transcribed, so expressed TCRB transcripts were what got sequenced. Measured with immunoSEQ multiplex PCR; TCRdb has only the in-frame clones, and not every one. The sample consists of roughly 150,000 clones, roughly 8% of them appearing once. General observations from the study: A moderate, significant TCRB CDR3 shortening appeared in type 1 diabetes across four CD4+ subsets.

The chain has TRBV10-3 and TRBJ1-1; 7 positions agree with TRBD1. Sequencing input: central memory CD4+ T cells from blood. The sequence was collected from a man between 18 and 35 years old with type 1 diabetes. The CDR3 bases are TGTGCCACGAACAGGGGTGGTGACACTGAAGCTTTCTTT. Protein: CATNRGGDTEAFF.